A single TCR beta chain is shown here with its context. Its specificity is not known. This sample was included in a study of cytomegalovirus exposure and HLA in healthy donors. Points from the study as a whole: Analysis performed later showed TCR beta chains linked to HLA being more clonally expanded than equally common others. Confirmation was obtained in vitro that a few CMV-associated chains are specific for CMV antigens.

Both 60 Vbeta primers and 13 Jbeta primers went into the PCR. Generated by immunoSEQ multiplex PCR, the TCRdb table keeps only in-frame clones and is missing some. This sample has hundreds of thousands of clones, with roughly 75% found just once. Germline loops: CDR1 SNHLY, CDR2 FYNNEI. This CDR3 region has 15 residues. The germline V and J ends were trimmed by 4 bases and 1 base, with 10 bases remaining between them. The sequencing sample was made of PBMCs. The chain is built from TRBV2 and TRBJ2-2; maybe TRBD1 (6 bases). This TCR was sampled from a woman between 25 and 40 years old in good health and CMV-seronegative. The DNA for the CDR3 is TGTGCCAGCAGTGCCACAGGGATGAACACCGGGGAGCTGTTTTTT. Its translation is CASSATGMNTGELFF. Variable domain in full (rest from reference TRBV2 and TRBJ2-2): EPEVTQTPSHQVTQMGQEVILRCVPISNHLYFYWYRQILGQKVEFLVSFYNNEISEKSEIFDDQFSVERPDGSNFTLKIRSTKLEDSAMYFCASSATGMNTGELFFGEGSRLTVL.